The following is a TCR beta chain sequence with its context. Which antigen it targets is not known. It has no much larger one-base neighbor in the sample; base qualities were not kept. The data are from a study of T-cell memory formation after mild COVID-19 (dated by TCRdb to the early 2020s). For the study in its entirety: Most TCR sequence clusters were specific to one of the two donors. Longitudinal TCRalpha and TCRbeta repertoire sequencing tracked T-cell clones expanding and contracting after mild COVID-19 in a couple of donors. The cohort comprised two young, previously healthy adult volunteers, one female and one male. What the research found in general, with its limitations: The study covered only a couple of mild cases, and larger cohorts including severe cases with pre-infection samples were considered necessary. SARS-CoV-2 specificity of the second-wave clones peaking on day 37 was not confirmed. The detection of some responding clones in pre-infection memory suggests that pre-existing cross-reactive memory T cells joined the SARS-CoV-2 response. Contracting CD4+ clones were found mainly in CM and EM memory subsets, while CD8+ clones were enriched in EMRA. Balanced CD4/CD8 phenotypes were observed for clones contracting from day 15 to 85, whereas a bias towards CD4+ was observed for a second wave of clones expanding from day 15 to 37.

Compared with germline, V lacks 0 bases and J lacks 6 bases; bases without a gene match: 6. CDR1 and CDR2 are drawn from the germline V gene (reference sequence): DFQATT, SNEGSKA. From its cysteine to its phenylalanine, the CDR3 spans 14 amino acids. The kept DNA is CDR3 alone, 42 bases in frame from the first base. Instrument on record: Illumina NovaSeq 6000. cDNA libraries for TCRalpha and TCRbeta were prepared by 5'RACE using constant-segment primers, with sample barcodes and unique molecular identifiers added. Trizol reagent was used to extract RNA from every sample. Amplification of the libraries took two PCR steps, and the second step added a second sample barcode plus Illumina TruSeq adapters. Sequencing of the libraries was done on an Illumina NovaSeq, producing 2 x 150 bp paired-end reads. The study's processing was this. Reads were demultiplexed and collapsed into UMI-guided consensus sequences with migec v1.2.7. Using mixcr v2.1.11, the UMI consensuses were aligned to TRA and TRB V and J templates and assembled into clonotypes. Expanded or contracted clonotypes were those called significant by both edgeR and NoisET, with noise models trained on biological replicates. edgeR calls used a false discovery rate-adjusted p below 0.01 and a log2 fold-change threshold of 1. PCA with hierarchical clustering of max-normalized trajectories of the 1000 most abundant clonotypes was used as exploratory dynamics analysis. Each responding clone was given a CD4 or CD8 phenotype based on the CD4+ and CD8+ repertoires, which had been sequenced separately. The public sequencing data were trimmed at Q25 with fastp and processed into clonotypes with MiXCR by TCRdb, which kept only in-frame beta chains. One record per CDR3 amino acid sequence lists the most common genes and DNA. TCRdb's processing, not the study's, gives the V and J calls here. This sample comprises 250,000 to 300,000 distinct CDR3 sequences, more than 15% of them detected only once. The biggest ten clones account for 23% of the sample.

Ficoll-Paque density gradient centrifugation was the method used to isolate PBMCs. The V and J genes are TRBV20-1 and TRBJ2-5; TRBD2 fits 8 bases in the junction. The sample consisted of PBMCs or a T cell subset sorted from them (not recorded which). The receptor was isolated from a man younger than 35 who had mild COVID-19 (a few samples of this study predate the infection). The sample titles of this study are shuffled in the database, so cell type and time point are left out; the donor was told from shared clones. The CDR3 region has the sequence CSARDHGGAQTQYF. The sequenced DNA: TGCAGTGCTAGAGATCACGGGGGGGCACAGACCCAGTACTTC.